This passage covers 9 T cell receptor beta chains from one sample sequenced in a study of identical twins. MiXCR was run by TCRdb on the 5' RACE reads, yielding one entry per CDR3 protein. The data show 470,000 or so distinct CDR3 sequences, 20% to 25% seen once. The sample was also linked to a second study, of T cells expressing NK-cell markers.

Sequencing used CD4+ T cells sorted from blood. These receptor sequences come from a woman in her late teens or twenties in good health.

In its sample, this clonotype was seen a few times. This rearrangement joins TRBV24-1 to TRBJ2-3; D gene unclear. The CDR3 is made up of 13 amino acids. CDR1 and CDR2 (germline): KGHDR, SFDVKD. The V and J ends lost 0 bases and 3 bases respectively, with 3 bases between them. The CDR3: CATSDLNTDTQYF. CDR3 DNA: TGTGCCACCAGTGATTTGAATACAGATACGCAGTATTTT.

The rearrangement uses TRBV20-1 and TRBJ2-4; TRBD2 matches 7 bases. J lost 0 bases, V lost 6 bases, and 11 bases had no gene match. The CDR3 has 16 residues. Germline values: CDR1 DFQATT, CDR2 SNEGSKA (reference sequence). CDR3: CSALRGGGVAKNIQYF. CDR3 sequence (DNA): TGCAGTGCCCTGAGGGGCGGGGGAGTAGCCAAAAACATTCAGTACTTC.

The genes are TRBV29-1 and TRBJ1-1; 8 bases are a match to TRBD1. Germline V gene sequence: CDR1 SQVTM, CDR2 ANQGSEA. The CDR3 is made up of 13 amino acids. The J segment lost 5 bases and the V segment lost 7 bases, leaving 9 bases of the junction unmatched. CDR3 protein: CSGDRGGGTEAFF. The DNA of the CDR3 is TGCAGCGGTGACAGGGGCGGGGGTACTGAAGCTTTCTTT.

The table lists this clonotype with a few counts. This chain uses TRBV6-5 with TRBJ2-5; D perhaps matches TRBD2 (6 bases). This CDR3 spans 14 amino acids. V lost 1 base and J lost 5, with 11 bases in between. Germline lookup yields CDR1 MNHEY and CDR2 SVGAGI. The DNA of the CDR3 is TGTGCCAGCAGTTACTTTGCGGCGGGGGAGACCCAGTACTTC. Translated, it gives CASSYFAAGETQYF.

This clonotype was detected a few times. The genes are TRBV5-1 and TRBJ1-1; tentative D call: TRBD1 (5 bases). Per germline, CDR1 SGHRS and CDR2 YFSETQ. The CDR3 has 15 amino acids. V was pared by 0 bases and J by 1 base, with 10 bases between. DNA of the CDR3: TGCGCCAGCAGCTTGGTCCAGGGTCCGAACACTGAAGCTTTCTTT. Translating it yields CASSLVQGPNTEAFF.

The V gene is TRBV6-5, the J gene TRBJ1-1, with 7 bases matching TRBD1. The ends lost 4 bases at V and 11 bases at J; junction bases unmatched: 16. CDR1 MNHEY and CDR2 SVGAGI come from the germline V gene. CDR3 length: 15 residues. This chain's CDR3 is CASSSQGDATVEAFF. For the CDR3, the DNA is TGTGCCAGCAGTTCCCAGGGGGACGCGACAGTGGAGGCTTTCTTT.

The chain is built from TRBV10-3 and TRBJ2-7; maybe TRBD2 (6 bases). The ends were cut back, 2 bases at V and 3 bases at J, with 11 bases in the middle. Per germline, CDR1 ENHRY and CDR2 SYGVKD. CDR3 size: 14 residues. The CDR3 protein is CAISERLEYYEQYF. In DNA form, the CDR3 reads TGTGCCATCAGTGAGCGACTAGAATACTACGAGCAGTACTTC.

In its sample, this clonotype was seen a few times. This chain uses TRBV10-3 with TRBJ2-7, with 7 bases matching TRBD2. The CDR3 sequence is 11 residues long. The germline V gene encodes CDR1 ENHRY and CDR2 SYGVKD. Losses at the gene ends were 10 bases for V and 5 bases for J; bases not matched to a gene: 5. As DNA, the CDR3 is TGTGCCACCGCGGGGAGGGACGAGCAGTACTTC. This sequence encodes CATAGRDEQYF.

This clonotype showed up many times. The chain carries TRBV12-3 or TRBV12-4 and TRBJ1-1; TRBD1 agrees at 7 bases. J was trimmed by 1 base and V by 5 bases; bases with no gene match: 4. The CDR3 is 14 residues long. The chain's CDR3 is CASSPGQQNTEAFF. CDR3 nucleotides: TGTGCCAGCAGTCCGGGACAGCAGAACACTGAAGCTTTCTTT.